This is a list of T cell receptor beta chains from one sample in a study of T cell repertoires in cytomegalovirus infection. TCRdb used MiXCR to reprocess the reads, holding one entry per CDR3 protein. The repertoire has about 900,000 distinct CDR3 sequences, less than 35% of them found once; the top ten carry over 11%. What these receptors recognize is not known. The input for sequencing was cultured CD8+ T cells from PBMCs, taken from culture after CMV antigen stimulation. These receptor sequences come from a human donor in good health (CMV status not recorded). Some clones in this sample may be carry-over from other donors' samples. Both conserved end residues are part of each CDR3. The order of the fields is V gene, J gene, CDR3 protein.

TRBV13	TRBJ1-2	CASSPGTGESEYGYTF
TRBV12-5	TRBJ2-1	CASGLVARGRFSNEQFF
TRBV2	TRBJ1-1	CASSVKGGTTEAFF
TRBV15	TRBJ2-5	CATSRSGSRETQYF
TRBV6-2/TRBV6-3	TRBJ1-5	CASSSRETGVYSNQPQHF
TRBV7-9	TRBJ2-7	CASSEQTYEQYF
TRBV2	TRBJ2-2	CVSSDRTSVTGELFF
TRBV12-3/TRBV12-4	TRBJ2-1	CASRQGHAHEQFF
TRBV20-1	TRBJ2-7	CSASGLAGVDEQYF
TRBV12-3/TRBV12-4	TRBJ2-1	CASSFPSGMRDEQFF
TRBV6-1	TRBJ1-4	CASISPRGGIVTTNEKLFF
TRBV7-2	TRBJ2-1	CASSLGEGASSYNEQFF
TRBV11-1	TRBJ1-1	CASSPVPGQGNTEAFF
TRBV12-3/TRBV12-4	TRBJ2-7	CASSFLPEGLEDEQYF
TRBV12-3/TRBV12-4	TRBJ1-1	CASSLSLRGRPWGAFF
TRBV2	TRBJ2-5	CASSEVGAGETQYF
TRBV29-1	TRBJ1-2	CSVESVGRNYWGYTF
TRBV29-1	TRBJ1-2	CSVDRGDDYGYTF
TRBV19	TRBJ2-3	CASSIASTSTDTQYF
TRBV3-1	TRBJ2-5	CASSQDFETQYF
TRBV4-1	TRBJ1-5	CASSQGSDQPQHF
TRBV2	TRBJ2-2	CASAVWDTGELFF
TRBV29-1	TRBJ2-1	CSVLGTGSLSYNEQFF
TRBV19	TRBJ2-5	CASSMYLAETQYF
TRBV27	TRBJ2-3	CASSLSDRSNTQYF
TRBV19	TRBJ1-1	CASSMFRNTEAFF
TRBV25-1	TRBJ1-1	CASSEIVGGDTEAFF
TRBV19	TRBJ2-2	CASKASGGASTGELFF
TRBV12-3/TRBV12-4	TRBJ2-5	CASMDSGAQETQYF
TRBV7-2	TRBJ1-4	CASSQGNHATNEKLFF
TRBV24-1	TRBJ2-5	CATSGLGETQYF
TRBV5-6	TRBJ1-2	CASSPPEGVGGHGYTF
TRBV7-2	TRBJ2-3	CASSPREGGLDTQYF
TRBV12-3/TRBV12-4	TRBJ2-5	CASSLIGGGETQYF
TRBV6-8	TRBJ2-5	CASSYEREETQYF
TRBV2	TRBJ1-3	CASSESQRSSGNTIYF
TRBV7-9	TRBJ1-5	CASSFGTGRSNQPQHF
TRBV27	TRBJ2-1	CASSFNGGAWNEQFF
TRBV6-2/TRBV6-3	TRBJ2-1	CASSHDPFGDGGDEQFF
TRBV7-9	TRBJ2-3	CASSLWAVVESDTQYF
TRBV4-2	TRBJ2-7	CASSQEAPDPDPYEQYF
TRBV24-1	TRBJ2-3	CATSDHTSARAGTQYF
TRBV12-3/TRBV12-4	TRBJ2-7	CASSLSTGFEQYF
TRBV7-9	TRBJ2-2	CASSLEADSYTGELFF
TRBV2	TRBJ2-3	CASFPRQGLTDTQYF
TRBV4-1	TRBJ2-7	CASSQEYRGGYEQYF
TRBV7-9	TRBJ1-4	CASSLPKEGATNEKLFF
TRBV7-9	TRBJ1-3	CASSLGGQGFGNTIYF
TRBV7-9	TRBJ2-4	CASSLRSGFINIQYF
TRBV7-6	TRBJ2-1	CASTTRAGGYWNEDEQFF
TRBV7-9	TRBJ2-5	CASSTGLASWGTQYF
TRBV7-6	TRBJ2-7	CVRSLDSRTGSYEQYF
TRBV19	TRBJ1-1	CAGPEIRRNTEAFF
TRBV12-5	TRBJ2-7	CASGLRAYEQYF